The rows below give T cell receptor beta chains drawn from one sample of a study of beta chain features in type 1 diabetes. Profiling relied on immunoSEQ multiplex PCR, and the TCRdb table lists in-frame clones only, not all of them. The sample records some 350,000 clones, around 9.6% being singletons. Source material: central memory CD4+ T cells from blood. Every receptor here comes from a man aged 30 to 39 with type 1 diabetes. The CDR3 runs from the conserved cysteine through the conserved F or W. The D gene is left open where the match is weak. Only part of the rows carry a size: once, few, many, or a class if the clone is expanded.

CDR3 length: 14
J gene: TRBJ1-1
D gene: NA
V gene: TRBV7-2
clone size: NA
CDR3 DNA: TGTGCCAGCAGCTTGCGGCTCGGGAACACTGAAGCTTTCTTT
CDR3 protein: CASSLRLGNTEAFF

CDR3 length: 15
J gene: TRBJ2-1
D gene: NA
V gene: TRBV12-5
clone size: few
CDR3 DNA: TGTGCTAGTGGCATAACCCGGAGCTCCTACAATGAGCAGTTCTTC
CDR3 protein: CASGITRSSYNEQFF

CDR3 length: 13
J gene: TRBJ2-7
D gene: TRBD2
V gene: TRBV27
clone size: few
CDR3 DNA: TGTGCCAGGATAGCGGGAGGGCCTTACGAGCAGTACTTC
CDR3 protein: CARIAGGPYEQYF

CDR3 length: 13
J gene: TRBJ2-3
D gene: NA
V gene: TRBV7-2
clone size: NA
CDR3 DNA: TGTGCCAGCAGCTCCACGATATACGTTACGCAGTATTTT
CDR3 protein: CASSSTIYVTQYF

CDR3 length: 17
J gene: TRBJ1-4
D gene: TRBD1
V gene: TRBV25-1
clone size: NA
CDR3 DNA: TGTGCCAGCAGTGACCCAGGACAGGGGCGGACTAATGAAAAACTGTTTTTT
CDR3 protein: CASSDPGQGRTNEKLFF

CDR3 length: 15
J gene: TRBJ2-5
D gene: TRBD2
V gene: TRBV28
clone size: NA
CDR3 DNA: TGTGCCAGCAGTTTCGCTAGCGGGAGCGGAGAGACCCAGTACTTC
CDR3 protein: CASSFASGSGETQYF

CDR3 length: 16
J gene: TRBJ2-1
D gene: TRBD2
V gene: TRBV15
clone size: NA
CDR3 DNA: TGTGCCACCAGCAGAGGGACTAGCGGAGACTACAATGAGCAGTTCTTC
CDR3 protein: CATSRGTSGDYNEQFF

CDR3 length: 17
J gene: TRBJ2-7
D gene: TRBD2
V gene: TRBV6-7
clone size: NA
CDR3 DNA: TGTGCCAGCAGTTACAATTGGGGAGGGGATGAGTGCCACGAGCAGTACTTC
CDR3 protein: CASSYNWGGDECHEQYF

CDR3 length: 12
J gene: TRBJ2-7
D gene: NA
V gene: TRBV29-1
clone size: NA
CDR3 DNA: TGCAGCGCTAAACCCGGACGAGACGAGCAGTACTTC
CDR3 protein: CSAKPGRDEQYF

CDR3 length: 12
J gene: TRBJ2-1
D gene: TRBD2
V gene: TRBV29-1
clone size: NA
CDR3 DNA: TGCAGCCCAGTATCGCCGTCGGGACTAGCAATCTTC
CDR3 protein: CSPVSPSGLAIF

CDR3 length: 14
J gene: TRBJ2-5
D gene: TRBD2
V gene: TRBV5-1
clone size: few
CDR3 DNA: TGCGCCAGCAGGTCGAACAGCGGGAGTGAGACCCAGTACTTC
CDR3 protein: CASRSNSGSETQYF

CDR3 length: 16
J gene: TRBJ2-2
D gene: NA
V gene: TRBV7-6
clone size: NA
CDR3 DNA: TGTGCCAGCAGCTTAAACACCGGGAATCCTGGCGGGGAGCTGTTTTTT
CDR3 protein: CASSLNTGNPGGELFF

CDR3 length: 14
J gene: TRBJ1-4
D gene: NA
V gene: TRBV4-1
clone size: few
CDR3 DNA: TGCGCCAGCAGCCAAAATCTCGGGGGTGAAAAACTGTTTTTT
CDR3 protein: CASSQNLGGEKLFF

CDR3 length: 16
J gene: TRBJ2-3
D gene: NA
V gene: TRBV6-1
clone size: few
CDR3 DNA: TGTGCCAGCAGTGACCCAAGCGGTCCTAGCACAGATACGCAGTATTTT
CDR3 protein: CASSDPSGPSTDTQYF

CDR3 length: 14
J gene: TRBJ2-4
D gene: TRBD1
V gene: TRBV7-8
clone size: NA
CDR3 DNA: TGTGCCAGCAGCGCAAGACGGGACAGCAACATTCAGTACTTC
CDR3 protein: CASSARRDSNIQYF

CDR3 length: 15
J gene: TRBJ2-3
D gene: TRBD1
V gene: TRBV5-4
clone size: NA
CDR3 DNA: TGCGCCAGCAGCCAAAGACAGGGGACCACAGATACGCAGTATTTT
CDR3 protein: CASSQRQGTTDTQYF

CDR3 length: 17
J gene: TRBJ1-3
D gene: TRBD1
V gene: TRBV7-2
clone size: NA
CDR3 DNA: TGTGCCAGCAGCCCCCGAGGACAGGGGAGCTCTGGAAACACCATATATTTT
CDR3 protein: CASSPRGQGSSGNTIYF

CDR3 length: 19
J gene: TRBJ2-5
D gene: TRBD2
V gene: TRBV7-2
clone size: NA
CDR3 DNA: TGTGCCAGCAGCTTAGTGACTAGCGGAGTTACCTCACCCCAAGAGACCCAGTACTTC
CDR3 protein: CASSLVTSGVTSPQETQYF

CDR3 length: 15
J gene: TRBJ1-4
D gene: NA
V gene: TRBV6-1
clone size: NA
CDR3 DNA: TGTGCCAGCGCGAGGAAGGGGGAGGCTAATGAAAAACTGTTTTTT
CDR3 protein: CASARKGEANEKLFF

CDR3 length: 18
J gene: TRBJ2-2
D gene: TRBD1
V gene: TRBV4-3
clone size: few
CDR3 DNA: TGCGCCAGCAGCCGGGAAGGACAGGCCGCCGCGAACACCGGGGAGCTGTTTTTT
CDR3 protein: CASSREGQAAANTGELFF

CDR3 length: 17
J gene: TRBJ1-2
D gene: NA
V gene: TRBV4-1
clone size: few
CDR3 DNA: TGCGCCAGCAGCCAAAAGTTGCCAGTAGGAGGAGGAGATGGCTACACCTTC
CDR3 protein: CASSQKLPVGGGDGYTF

CDR3 length: 18
J gene: TRBJ2-2
D gene: TRBD2
V gene: TRBV5-1
clone size: NA
CDR3 DNA: TGCGCCAGCAGCTTGGCCCGAGCGGGGGACCTTGGCACCGGGGAGCTGTTTTTT
CDR3 protein: CASSLARAGDLGTGELFF

CDR3 length: 12
J gene: TRBJ2-5
D gene: NA
V gene: TRBV2
clone size: few
CDR3 DNA: TGTGCCAGCAGCCCCAGGGGAGAGACCCAGTACTTC
CDR3 protein: CASSPRGETQYF

CDR3 length: 14
J gene: TRBJ1-1
D gene: NA
V gene: TRBV4-3
clone size: NA
CDR3 DNA: TGCGCCAGCAGCCACCTGGACAGGAACACTGAAGCTTTCTTT
CDR3 protein: CASSHLDRNTEAFF

CDR3 length: 12
J gene: TRBJ2-7
D gene: NA
V gene: TRBV2
clone size: NA
CDR3 DNA: TGTGCCAGCACCTACCTGGGCCACGAGCAGTACTTC
CDR3 protein: CASTYLGHEQYF

CDR3 length: 17
J gene: TRBJ2-1
D gene: NA
V gene: TRBV21-1
clone size: few
CDR3 DNA: TGTGCCAGCAGCAAAAGGGGGCGGGAGGCGAGCTACAATGAGCAGTTCTTC
CDR3 protein: CASSKRGREASYNEQFF

CDR3 length: 13
J gene: TRBJ2-5
D gene: NA
V gene: TRBV7-2
clone size: few
CDR3 DNA: TGTGCCAGCAGCTTTAGCTCCCAAGAGACCCAGTACTTC
CDR3 protein: CASSFSSQETQYF

CDR3 length: 15
J gene: TRBJ2-3
D gene: TRBD2
V gene: TRBV5-1
clone size: NA
CDR3 DNA: TGCGCCAGCAGTCAAGCGGGAGCCCACACAGATACGCAGTATTTT
CDR3 protein: CASSQAGAHTDTQYF

CDR3 length: 11
J gene: TRBJ1-1
D gene: NA
V gene: TRBV28
clone size: NA
CDR3 DNA: TGTGCCACCAGGGGGAACACTGAAGCTTTCTTT
CDR3 protein: CATRGNTEAFF

CDR3 length: 15
J gene: TRBJ1-2
D gene: TRBD1
V gene: TRBV6-1
clone size: NA
CDR3 DNA: TGTGCCAGCAGTACTGGGACAGGGGCCGGGGATGGCTACACCTTC
CDR3 protein: CASSTGTGAGDGYTF

CDR3 length: 14
J gene: TRBJ1-1
D gene: NA
V gene: TRBV2
clone size: NA
CDR3 DNA: TGTGCCAGCAGGGGGGCAGCGCCGAACACTGAAGCTTTCTTT
CDR3 protein: CASRGAAPNTEAFF

CDR3 length: 14
J gene: TRBJ2-7
D gene: TRBD2
V gene: TRBV5-1
clone size: few
CDR3 DNA: TGCGCCAGCAGCTTGGATATTAGCGGGAGATGGCAGTACTTC
CDR3 protein: CASSLDISGRWQYF

CDR3 length: 13
J gene: TRBJ2-7
D gene: NA
V gene: TRBV7-2
clone size: NA
CDR3 DNA: TGTGCCAGCAGCAATTTTCAGGGGTACGAGCAGTGCTTC
CDR3 protein: CASSNFQGYEQCF

CDR3 length: 15
J gene: TRBJ2-5
D gene: NA
V gene: TRBV27
clone size: NA
CDR3 DNA: TGTGCCAGCAGTTTAAACGACGCCGGCCAAGAGACCCAGTACTTC
CDR3 protein: CASSLNDAGQETQYF

CDR3 length: 13
J gene: TRBJ2-5
D gene: NA
V gene: TRBV7-2
clone size: NA
CDR3 DNA: TGTGCCAGCAGCCAAGACTACCAGGAGACCCAGTACTTC
CDR3 protein: CASSQDYQETQYF

CDR3 length: 14
J gene: TRBJ2-1
D gene: TRBD2
V gene: TRBV5-1
clone size: NA
CDR3 DNA: TGCGCCAGCAGCTTCTCTAGCGGATACAATGAGCAGTTCTTC
CDR3 protein: CASSFSSGYNEQFF

CDR3 length: 18
J gene: TRBJ2-1
D gene: TRBD1
V gene: TRBV27
clone size: few
CDR3 DNA: TGTGCCAGCAGTTTCGAGAAAACAGGGGTTAGGCCCTACAATGAGCAGTTCTTC
CDR3 protein: CASSFEKTGVRPYNEQFF

CDR3 length: 16
J gene: TRBJ1-5
D gene: NA
V gene: TRBV5-1
clone size: many
CDR3 DNA: TGCGCCAGCAGCTTGTGGGGAGGAGAAAGCAATCAGCCCCAGCATTTT
CDR3 protein: CASSLWGGESNQPQHF

CDR3 length: 16
J gene: TRBJ2-2
D gene: TRBD1
V gene: TRBV5-1
clone size: many
CDR3 DNA: TGCGCCAGCAGCCCGGGGACAGGGACGAACACCGGGGAGCTGTTTTTT
CDR3 protein: CASSPGTGTNTGELFF

CDR3 length: 13
J gene: TRBJ2-1
D gene: NA
V gene: TRBV5-4
clone size: few
CDR3 DNA: TGTGCCAGCAGAACCCAAGGGGGTCATGAGCAGTTCTTC
CDR3 protein: CASRTQGGHEQFF

CDR3 length: 18
J gene: TRBJ2-3
D gene: TRBD2
V gene: TRBV18
clone size: few
CDR3 DNA: TGTGCCAGCTCACCGCTTCAGACTAGCGGGAGTGGCACAGATACGCAGTATTTT
CDR3 protein: CASSPLQTSGSGTDTQYF

CDR3 length: 15
J gene: TRBJ2-7
D gene: NA
V gene: TRBV28
clone size: NA
CDR3 DNA: TGTGCCAGCATTAATCCTCGCAGGGGCTCCTACGAGCAGTACTTC
CDR3 protein: CASINPRRGSYEQYF

CDR3 length: 13
J gene: TRBJ2-7
D gene: NA
V gene: TRBV30
clone size: NA
CDR3 DNA: TGTGCCTGGACCTCTGGGCAGGGCTACGAGCAGTACTTC
CDR3 protein: CAWTSGQGYEQYF

CDR3 length: 11
J gene: TRBJ2-7
D gene: TRBD1
V gene: TRBV20-1
clone size: NA
CDR3 DNA: TGCAGTACCGGGACAGGCTACGAGCAGTACTTC
CDR3 protein: CSTGTGYEQYF

CDR3 length: 15
J gene: TRBJ2-7
D gene: NA
V gene: TRBV27
clone size: NA
CDR3 DNA: TGTGCCACCCCACCACCAGCCGGGCATGGCTACGAGCAGTACTTC
CDR3 protein: CATPPPAGHGYEQYF

CDR3 length: 14
J gene: TRBJ1-5
D gene: NA
V gene: TRBV29-1
clone size: NA
CDR3 DNA: TGCAGCGTTCATTTGGGCGGCCCCAATCAGCCCCAGCATTTT
CDR3 protein: CSVHLGGPNQPQHF

CDR3 length: 14
J gene: TRBJ2-3
D gene: TRBD1
V gene: TRBV6-5
clone size: NA
CDR3 DNA: TGTGCCAGCAGATCTCCGGGACAGTTAAATACGCAGTATTTT
CDR3 protein: CASRSPGQLNTQYF

CDR3 length: 13
J gene: TRBJ2-1
D gene: NA
V gene: TRBV29-1
clone size: many
CDR3 DNA: TGCAGCGTTGTTAACGCAGGGACCAATGAGCAGTTCTTC
CDR3 protein: CSVVNAGTNEQFF

CDR3 length: 13
J gene: TRBJ1-1
D gene: TRBD1
V gene: TRBV29-1
clone size: NA
CDR3 DNA: TGCAGCGGGACGGGACAGGAGAACACTGAAGCTTTCTTT
CDR3 protein: CSGTGQENTEAFF

CDR3 length: 16
J gene: TRBJ2-1
D gene: TRBD2
V gene: TRBV4-2
clone size: NA
CDR3 DNA: TGTGCCAGCAGCCCTGGTCAGGGACTAGCGGGCAATGAGCAGTTCTTC
CDR3 protein: CASSPGQGLAGNEQFF

CDR3 length: 15
J gene: TRBJ1-2
D gene: TRBD1
V gene: TRBV18
clone size: few
CDR3 DNA: TGTGCCAGCTCACCACCGGGACAGGCTCCCTATGGCTACACCTTC
CDR3 protein: CASSPPGQAPYGYTF